This T cell receptor (beta chain) was observed in a study of blood T cell repertoires in COVID-19. For the study at large: Samples representing acute and convalescent COVID-19 were sourced from the United States, Italy and Spain. T cells, B-cell-depleted T cells, or PBMCs provided the cDNA or gDNA that served as material.

TCRdb's table, derived via immunoSEQ multiplex PCR, lists solely in-frame clones and lacks some. The data hold about 140,000 clones, with about three quarters observed a single time. The CDR3 runs to 13 residues. Germline V gene lookup returns CDR1 MNHEY and CDR2 SVGEGT. Trimming cost V 6 bases and J 6 bases, with 12 bases left between them. Sequencing used peripheral blood. The origin of this receptor is a woman between 45 and 65 years old with active or convalescent COVID-19. The chain couples TRBV6-2 or TRBV6-3 to TRBJ2-1; D call uncertain. The CDR3 coding sequence is TGTGCCAGCAGCCAAGTTTGGCTCAATGAGCAGTTCTTC. Translation gives CASSQVWLNEQFF.